This T cell receptor (beta chain) was observed in a study of cytomegalovirus exposure and HLA in healthy donors. General study points: A few V segments could not be told apart, such as TRBV6-2 and TRBV6-3, and were left out. Cytomegalovirus status, reportedly, was diagnosed with high specificity and sensitivity by the classifier.

The CDR3 sequence is 15 residues long. Germline-derived CDR1 and CDR2 are KGHSH and LQKENI. V was pared by 3 bases and J by 4 bases, with 13 bases between. PCR used 60 Vbeta primers and 13 Jbeta primers. Profiling relied on immunoSEQ multiplex PCR, and the TCRdb table lists in-frame clones only, not all of them. The sample holds 150,000 to 200,000 clones, roughly four fifths seen once. These donors, healthy bone marrow donors, were studied. Concerning this clone: Its antigen is as yet unknown.

The sample comprised PBMCs. This receptor was taken from a young woman in good health and CMV-seronegative. This chain connects TRBV18 to TRBJ1-5; TRBD1 might be the D (6 bases). Written as DNA, the CDR3 is TGTGCCAGCTCACCGGCCCCACAGGGTAATCAGCCCCAGCATTTT. Its translation: CASSPAPQGNQPQHF.